This TCR beta chain was found in a study of blood T cell repertoires in COVID-19. Study overall: Spain, Italy and the United States supplied samples that represented acute and convalescent COVID-19. T cells, B-cell-depleted T cells, or PBMCs provided the cDNA or gDNA that served as material.

Authors' analysis steps: The assay estimated nucleated cells by amplifying reference gene primers. The assay was immunoSEQ multiplex PCR, and TCRdb's table has in-frame clones only and misses some. V and J calls and clone size come straight from that table; D and trimming were deduced from the DNA. The sample includes tens of thousands of clones, just over 85% seen only once; the top ten take 6.9%. Looked up from germline, CDR1 is MNHEY and CDR2 is SVGAGI. This CDR3 is 16 amino acids long. Losses at the gene ends were 2 bases for V and 4 bases for J; bases not matched to a gene: 5. V and J are TRBV6-5 and TRBJ2-2, with 9 bases that match TRBD1. The clonotype originates from a man in his forties or fifties with active COVID-19. The sequencing input was peripheral blood. CDR3: CASSYDRGGGTGELFF. The CDR3 DNA follows: TGTGCCAGCAGTTACGACAGGGGGGGTGGCACCGGGGAGCTGTTTTTT.